This TCR beta chain was captured by sequencing in a study of identical twins. Findings and limits, study-wide: Invariant T cells like MAIT and iNKT could partly confound the zero-insertion analyses.

This clonotype was seen a handful of times. Its antigen is unidentified. With no exceptions, donors were healthy Caucasians. TCRdb passed the 5' RACE reads through MiXCR, listing each CDR3 protein once. The repertoire consists of 690,000 or so distinct CDR3 sequences, with 8% to 9% occurring once and the leading ten covering around 0.98%. Germline CDR1 KGHDR, CDR2 SFDVKD. V was shortened by 0 bases and J by 1 base, with 8 bases between the two germline ends. The CDR3 has 15 amino acids. These data are also associated with another study on yellow fever vaccine responses in identical twins.

The sequence was collected from a woman under 30 in good health. The specimen sequenced was PBMCs. This chain links TRBV24-1 with TRBJ1-1; D is ambiguous. The CDR3, as DNA: TGTGCCACCAGTGATTTGCGGTTTTCGAACACTGAAGCTTTCTTT. Protein: CATSDLRFSNTEAFF.